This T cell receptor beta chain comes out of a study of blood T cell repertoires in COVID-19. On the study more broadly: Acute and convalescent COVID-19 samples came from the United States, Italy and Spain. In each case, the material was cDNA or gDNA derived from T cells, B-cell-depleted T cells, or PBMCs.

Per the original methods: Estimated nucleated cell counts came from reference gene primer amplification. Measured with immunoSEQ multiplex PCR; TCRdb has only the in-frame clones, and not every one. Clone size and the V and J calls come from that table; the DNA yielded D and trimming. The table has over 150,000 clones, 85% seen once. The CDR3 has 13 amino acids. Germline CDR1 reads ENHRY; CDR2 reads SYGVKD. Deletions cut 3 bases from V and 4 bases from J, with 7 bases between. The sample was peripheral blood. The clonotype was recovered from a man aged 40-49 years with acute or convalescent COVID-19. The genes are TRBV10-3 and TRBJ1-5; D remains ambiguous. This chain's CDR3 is CAISEGRNQPQHF. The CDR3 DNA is TGTGCCATCAGTGAAGGGAGAAATCAGCCCCAGCATTTT.